This T cell receptor beta chain stems from a study of cytomegalovirus exposure and HLA in healthy donors. Study results and caveats: Whilst most TCR sequences proved rare, a subset of public TCRs occurred across many donors. In a later analysis, V- and J-gene trimming of beta chains associated with a DCLRE1C missense variant, replicated independently. The authors judged a highly shared variant cluster likely a sequencing artifact.

While unrecorded immune exposures were likely, the donors were nominally healthy when sampled. The PCR ran on 60 Vbeta and 13 Jbeta primers. The assay was immunoSEQ multiplex PCR, and TCRdb's table has in-frame clones only and misses some. The sample carries roughly 100,000 clones, approximately 87% recorded once. Turning to this clone: Its target is not known.

V was shortened by 1 base and J by 0 bases, with 7 bases between the two germline ends. Germline-derived CDR1 and CDR2 are LNHDA and SQIVND (reference sequence). The CDR3 is made up of 15 amino acids. The TCR sequence derives from a man aged 40-50 years in good health and CMV-seronegative. What was sequenced was PBMCs. The chain is built from TRBV19 and TRBJ1-3; D unclear. The CDR3 DNA is TGTGCCAGTAGTATAGGGGCCGACTCTGGAAACACCATATATTTT. Protein product: CASSIGADSGNTIYF.